This T cell receptor beta chain was sequenced for a study of T cell responses to AZD1222 COVID-19 vaccine. About the research overall: Second-dose timings of about 4 or about 12 weeks were pooled. Points from the study as a whole: The CD4 TCRs associated with vaccination extended across spike and predominated at 160-218 and 743-854. Among AZD1222 vaccinees, only six were seropositive at baseline.

As concerns this clone: No antigen is known for it.

This CDR3 is 14 amino acids long. Germline V lookup: CDR1 WSHSY, CDR2 SAAADI. V was pared by 6 bases and J by 2 bases, with 3 bases of the junction left unmatched. Method: immunoSEQ multiplex PCR; TCRdb's copy keeps in-frame clones and lacks some. The sample shows roughly 93,000 clones, 86% of them seen only once. The sequences come from peripheral blood, collected on day 0 of AZD1222 vaccination. The receptor was derived from an adult in good health. The chain links TRBV10-2 to TRBJ2-7; the match to TRBD1 covers 11 bases. The CDR3, as DNA: TGCGCCAGCAGCGGGACAGGGGGTACCTACGAGCAGTACTTC. Amino acids: CASSGTGGTYEQYF.